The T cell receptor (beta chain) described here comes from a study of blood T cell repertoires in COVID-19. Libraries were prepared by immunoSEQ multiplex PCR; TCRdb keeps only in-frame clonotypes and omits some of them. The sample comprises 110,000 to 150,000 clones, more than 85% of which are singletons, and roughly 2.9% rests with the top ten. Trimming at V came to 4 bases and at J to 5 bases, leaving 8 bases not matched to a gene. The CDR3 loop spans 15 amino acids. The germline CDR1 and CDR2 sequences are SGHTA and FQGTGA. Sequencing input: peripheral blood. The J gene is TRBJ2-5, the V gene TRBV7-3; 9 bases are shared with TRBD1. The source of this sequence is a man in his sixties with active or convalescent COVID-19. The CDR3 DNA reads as TGTGCCAGCAGCTCCACAGGGGGCGGATACGAGACCCAGTACTTC. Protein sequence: CASSSTGGGYETQYF.